This is a list of T cell receptor beta chains from one sample in a study of tumor and adjacent non-tumor tissue in lung cancer. TCRdb called the multiplex PCR reads again in MiXCR, with one record for every CDR3 protein. The table shows 100,000 to 150,000 distinct CDR3 sequences, with about 66% occurring only once. The material sequenced was lung tumor tissue. The receptors were gathered from a man aged 30-40 years with non-small cell lung cancer. The CDR3 runs from the conserved cysteine through the conserved F or W. A D gene is named only where the DNA matches it firmly. Expanded clones are given a class, and other clones once, few, many or no size at all.

abundance	v_gene	j_gene	d_gene	CDR3aa	CDR3nt
.	TRBV12-3/TRBV12-4	TRBJ1-1	TRBD1	CASSFTTGAHDTEAFF	TGTGCCAGCAGTTTCACCACAGGGGCGCATGACACTGAAGCTTTCTTT
many	TRBV10-3	TRBJ2-3	.	CAISVTSTDTQYF	TGTGCCATCAGTGTTACTAGCACAGATACGCAGTATTTT
.	TRBV12-3/TRBV12-4	TRBJ1-4	TRBD1	CTSSLGTGGFGEKLFF	TGTACCAGCAGTTTAGGGACAGGGGGCTTCGGCGAAAAACTATTTTTT
few	TRBV4-3	TRBJ1-2	.	CASSQERVRGYGYTF	TGTGCCAGCAGCCAAGAACGGGTGCGCGGCTATGGCTACACCTTC
.	TRBV20-1	TRBJ2-7	.	CSTRDEGGWGYEQYF	TGCAGTACTAGAGATGAGGGGGGTTGGGGTTACGAGCAGTACTTC
many	TRBV12-3/TRBV12-4	TRBJ2-1	TRBD2	CASSPTTSGRRDEQFF	TGTGCCAGCAGCCCCACGACGAGCGGGAGACGGGATGAGCAGTTCTTC
.	TRBV10-3	TRBJ2-5	.	CAITPGAARGTQYF	TGTGCCATCACCCCGGGGGCGGCCAGAGGGACCCAGTACTTC
.	TRBV11-2	TRBJ2-3	.	CVSSRTWRDTQYF	TGTGTCAGCAGCCGGACATGGAGAGATACGCAGTATTTT
.	TRBV7-6	TRBJ2-7	.	CASSLHAGYEQYF	TGTGCCAGTAGCTTGCATGCCGGCTACGAGCAGTACTTC
many	TRBV30	TRBJ2-3	TRBD1	CAWSLTGTVTDTQYF	TGTGCCTGGAGCTTGACAGGGACGGTCACAGATACGCAGTATTTT
many	TRBV20-1	TRBJ1-2	.	CSLGVRNYGYTF	TGCAGTCTAGGAGTAAGGAACTATGGCTACACCTTC
many	TRBV7-9	TRBJ1-6	.	CASSQGGDSPLHF	TGTGCCAGCAGCCAAGGCGGGGATTCACCCCTCCACTTT
few	TRBV30	TRBJ1-1	TRBD1	CAYSTGWVTEAFF	TGTGCCTACTCGACAGGGTGGGTCACTGAAGCTTTCTTT
.	TRBV5-1	TRBJ2-3	.	CASSPKIGTDTQYF	TGCGCCAGCAGCCCCAAAATTGGGACAGATACGCAGTATTTT
.	TRBV20-1	TRBJ2-1	TRBD2	CSARRAGGLNEQFF	TGCAGTGCTAGGAGAGCGGGGGGTTTAAACGAGCAGTTCTTC
.	TRBV20-1	TRBJ1-1	.	CGANRGPVAFF	TGCGGTGCTAATAGGGGACCTGTAGCTTTCTTT
.	TRBV18	TRBJ2-7	.	CASSPSGMYEQYF	TGTGCCAGCTCACCGTCAGGGATGTACGAGCAGTACTTC
.	TRBV11-2	TRBJ2-3	TRBD2	CVSSLLGGGDTQYF	TGTGTCAGCAGCTTATTGGGCGGGGGAGATACGCAGTATTTT
.	TRBV12-3/TRBV12-4	TRBJ2-3	.	CVSGSLDTQYF	TGTGTCAGCGGTTCACTTGATACGCAGTATTTT
.	TRBV6-4	TRBJ2-3	TRBD2	CASSDLAGADTQYF	TGTGCTAGCAGTGACTTAGCGGGAGCAGATACGCAGTATTTT
.	TRBV12-3/TRBV12-4	TRBJ1-2	.	CASSPQGRARARYTF	TGTGCCAGCAGCCCCCAGGGCAGGGCTAGGGCTCGCTACACCTTC
.	TRBV6-5	TRBJ2-1	TRBD1	CASSYSHRTGYDEQFF	TGTGCCAGCAGTTACAGCCATAGGACAGGCTACGATGAGCAGTTCTTC
many	TRBV12-3/TRBV12-4	TRBJ2-7	.	CASSQSQGTSKYF	TGTGCCAGCAGCCAAAGCCAGGGCACCAGCAAGTACTTC
many	TRBV20-1	TRBJ2-7	.	CRERGWGLYEQYF	TGCAGGGAACGAGGGTGGGGCCTCTACGAGCAGTACTTC
.	TRBV20-1	TRBJ2-2	.	CSASPSTWGPGVLFF	TGCAGTGCTAGCCCCTCGACATGGGGCCCCGGGGTGTTGTTTTTT
few	TRBV4-3	TRBJ1-2	.	CASSQELGGINYGYTF	TGCGCCAGCAGCCAAGAATTAGGGGGTATCAACTATGGCTACACCTTC